This TCR beta chain derives from a study of identical twins. The J segment lost 4 bases and the V segment lost 0 bases, leaving 6 bases of the junction unmatched. Germline CDR1 ENHRY, CDR2 SYGVKD. The CDR3 covers 17 residues. One entry per CDR3 protein, called by TCRdb with MiXCR from the 5' RACE reads. The table has roughly 230,000 distinct CDR3 sequences, about 8.3% seen once. This clonotype was counted many times. The same sample was also studied in work on yellow fever vaccine responses in identical twins.

The genes are TRBV10-3 and TRBJ2-1; 10 bases are shared with TRBD1. The sample taken for sequencing was CD8+ T cells sorted from blood. The sequence was obtained from a woman aged 18-30 years in good health. CDR3 bases: TGTGCCATCAGTGAGTCGAATGGGGGACAGGGGTACAATGAGCAGTTCTTC. Its translation: CAISESNGGQGYNEQFF.